This T cell receptor (beta chain) was captured by sequencing in a study of vaccination effects on CD4 cells after COVID-19 (dated by TCRdb to between 2021 and 2023). At the level of the whole study: Each participant received two doses of an mRNA SARS-CoV-2 vaccine, either BNT162b2 or mRNA-1273. The study compared SARS-CoV-2 spike-specific CD4+ TCR repertoires before and after mRNA vaccination in COVID-19 convalescent patients and infection-naive vaccine recipients. Cultures from other donors in the study were sequenced with the Oncomine TCR Beta short-read assay on an Illumina iSeq 100. Altogether, nine to ten COVID-19 convalescent patients and several SARS-CoV-2-naive healthy vaccine recipients made up the full study.

Notes on this clone: This clone's antigen is unknown. Base qualities are not provided; no much larger clone lies one nucleotide away.

To identify antigen-specific CD4+ T cell clonotypes by their expansion, the ViraFEST assay first stimulated PBMC with viral peptide pools and then applied TCR sequencing. After about 9 days of culture, CD4+ T cells were isolated with the EasySep CD4+ T cell isolation kit. None of the healthy vaccine recipients had a prior SARS-CoV-2 infection, which was confirmed by nucleocapsid antibody tests that came back negative both before and after vaccination. A few million PBMC per well were cultured with around 9.8 ug/ml peptides in IMDM containing roughly 5% human AB serum, approximately 10 IU/ml IL-2 and gentamicin. On days 3 and 7, half of the culture medium was replaced with fresh IL-2-containing medium. Unless noted otherwise, every peptide stimulation condition was grown in triplicate wells. Using Ficoll-Paque Plus gradient centrifugation, PBMC were separated from whole blood and then either used fresh or cryopreserved at -140C. The spike proteins of SARS-CoV-2 and of the common cold coronaviruses HCoV-NL63, HCoV-OC43 and HCoV-229E were spanned by overlapping peptide pools. The QIAamp micro DNA kit was used to extract genomic DNA from the cultured CD4+ T cells.

Libraries were prepared through the immunoSEQ multiplex PCR assay. DNA from the cultured, isolated CD4+ T cells was subjected to TCR beta CDR3 sequencing. The authors' analysis ran thus. Non-productive TCR sequences were removed and reads were trimmed to the CDR3 region, keeping CDR3s of at least 7 amino acids. Antigen-specific clonotypes were identified with the MANAFEST web app by comparing expansion in peptide wells against reference cultures. To count as positive, a clone had to show expansion at FDR<0.05 compared with the reference and with all other wells, an odds ratio above 5, and a frequency above 0.1% in two replicate wells. Cross-reactive clonotypes were defined as significantly expanded in SARS-CoV-2 spike wells and in at least one common cold coronavirus spike condition. Levenshtein distance calculated with the stringdist R package was used to assess CDR3 similarity, and unrooted trees were constructed with ape in R 3.6.1. TCRdb took this table from immuneACCESS and kept in-frame rearrangements with V and J called. Such tables lack part of the clones; where checked against another copy, unresolved V genes explain under half of the gap, and the rest is unexplained. D and trimming were read from the DNA, whereas the V and J calls and clone size are those reported in that table. This sample gives 41,000 or so clones in total; roughly 70% of them show up just once. Approximately 27% of the sample comes from the top ten.

The CDR3 contains 12 residues, cysteine and phenylalanine counted. The only DNA kept is the CDR3, 36 bases in frame from the first base. V loses 6 bases of germline sequence and J loses 1 base, and the interval between the two ends is 8 bases. Sequences SQVTM (CDR1) and ANQGSEA (CDR2) are obtained from the germline V gene. Overall results and qualifications from the work: Among healthy vaccine recipients, nearly all vaccine-induced clones were SARS-CoV-2 mono-reactive, and just 1 of 255 was cross-reactive with common cold coronaviruses. Clones induced by infection and clones induced by vaccination both contracted markedly at late timepoints after vaccination, which fits with T cell responses waning over time. The study was limited by a small number of convalescent patients, and early post-infection timepoints were lacking.

The clonotype was recovered from a human donor who received a COVID-19 vaccine. The chain is assembled from TRBV29-1 and TRBJ2-3, with no D gene named confidently. The sequencing used CD4+ T cells from PBMCs cultured with HCoV-OC43 spike peptides, collected before COVID-19 vaccination. This specimen's cell subset or site label, interpreted: HCoV-OC43 spike overlapping peptide pool stimulation. The CDR3 protein sequence reads: CSVRARTDTQYF. In nucleotide form, the sequence is TGCAGCGTCCGGGCCCGCACAGATACGCAGTATTTT.